Each of the 6 T cell receptor beta chains below was sequenced from the same sample in a study of naive and memory T cell subsets. Study outcomes and limitations: Possibly reflecting memory cells re-expressing CD45RA, a few larger clonotypes occurred in naive repertoires, especially CD8.

Antigen specificity for these receptors is unknown. The beta constant-region primer was an equimolar mix of two oligonucleotides covering TRBC1 and TRBC2. The ligated cDNA underwent four PCR rounds using SP2 and nested alpha and beta constant-region primers. TCRdb recomputed calls from the UMI-ligation and nested PCR reads with MiXCR, one row per CDR3 protein. The data contain over 110,000 distinct CDR3 sequences, more than 15% of them seen just once; the ten biggest clones take up about 0.57%. Specimen: naive CD8+ T cells from blood. These receptors all stem from a human donor in good health.

This clonotype was counted only a few times. The genes are TRBV27 and TRBJ2-3; tentatively, D is TRBD1 (5 bases). The CDR3 extends over 15 amino acids. The germline gives CDR1 MNHEY, CDR2 SMNVEV (reference sequence). Trimming removed 0 bases from V and 11 bases from J, with 18 bases in between. Written as DNA, the CDR3 is TGTGCCAGCAGTTTATCTCTAGGTAGGGGCGCTGGGCAGTATTTT. Its protein product is CASSLSLGRGAGQYF.

This clonotype was counted a single time. The chain combines TRBV19 with TRBJ2-2; 7 bases are shared with TRBD1. V lost 6 bases and J lost 1; bases outside the gene matches: 2. Germline V gives CDR1 LNHDA, CDR2 SQIVND (reference sequence). This CDR3 spans 14 amino acids. Here the CDR3 DNA reads TGTGCCAGTAGACAGGGGAGGAACACCGGGGAGCTGTTTTTT. This encodes CASRQGRNTGELFF. Supplemented by reference TRBV19 and TRBJ2-2, the full variable domain reads DGGITQSPKYLFRKEGQNVTLSCEQNLNHDAMYWYRQDPGQGLRLIYYSQIVNDFQKGDIAEGYSVSREKKESFPLTVTSAQKNPTAFYLCASRQGRNTGELFFGEGSRLTVL.

This clonotype was picked up a small number of times. V is TRBV7-9 and J is TRBJ1-1; D not resolved. The CDR3 totals 16 residues. V lost 1 base and J 2 bases, leaving 14 bases between the germline ends. From germline, CDR1 is SEHNR and CDR2 FQNEAQ (reference sequence). The CDR3 spells CASSLVQEWGNTEAFF. The DNA for the CDR3 is TGTGCCAGCAGCTTAGTTCAGGAATGGGGTAACACTGAAGCTTTCTTT.

This clonotype was found a few times. The rearrangement joins TRBV2 to TRBJ2-1; tentatively, D is TRBD1 or TRBD2 (5 bases each). Trimming took off 4 bases at V and 6 bases at J, with 10 bases between the two ends. There are 13 residues in the CDR3. Germline V gives CDR1 SNHLY, CDR2 FYNNEI. CDR3 nucleotides: TGTGCCAGCAGTGTCGGGACCCCCAATGAGCAGTTCTTC. As protein: CASSVGTPNEQFF.

The chain couples TRBV2 to TRBJ2-5; TRBD1 aligns across 10 bases. From germline, CDR1 is SNHLY and CDR2 FYNNEI. V lost 7 bases, J lost 5 bases, and 10 bases stayed unmatched. The CDR3 is 15 amino acids. CDR3 in DNA: TGTGCCAGCACCATTTGGGACAGGGGAGGGGAGACCCAGTACTTC. Amino acids: CASTIWDRGGETQYF. Full variable domain (remainder filled in from reference TRBV2 and TRBJ2-5): EPEVTQTPSHQVTQMGQEVILRCVPISNHLYFYWYRQILGQKVEFLVSFYNNEISEKSEIFDDQFSVERPDGSNFTLKIRSTKLEDSAMYFCASTIWDRGGETQYFGPGTRLLVL.

The rearrangement uses TRBV27 and TRBJ2-3; no clear D. This CDR3 comprises 13 residues. Germline-derived CDR1 and CDR2 are MNHEY and SMNVEV (reference sequence). With 3 bases removed from V and 2 bases from J, the gap between germline ends came to 6 bases. CDR3 nucleotide sequence: TGTGCCAGCAGTTTCGAATACACAGATACGCAGTATTTT. Translated: CASSFEYTDTQYF.